This T cell receptor (beta chain) is drawn from a study of OX40 agonist ivuxolimab in advanced cancers. Overall study: Ivuxolimab, an antibody acting as an agonist of OX40 (CD134), was used to treat patients. Prior anti-PD-1, anti-PD-L1 or anti-CTLA-4 therapy did not bar entry, and approximately 43% had some. Study findings and constraints: The work left the antigen specificity of expanded peripheral T cells undetermined. There were also nonresponders showing low normalized T-cell clonal expansion.

This table comes from immunoSEQ multiplex PCR, and its TCRdb copy is limited to in-frame clones, with some not included. Counted here are approximately 44,000 clones, about four fifths occurring once; the ten biggest clones make up around 9.3%. Points on this clone: Its target is unknown.

This sample comprised CD4+ or CD8+ T cells sorted from blood, obtained in a trial of the OX40 agonist ivuxolimab. The sequence derives from an adult with an advanced solid tumor such as melanoma, head and neck, liver or kidney cancer.

Here the CDR3 DNA reads TGTGCCAGTAGTATTCTGGGACTAGCAACAGATACGCAGTATTTT. This translates into CASSILGLATDTQYF. J is TRBJ2-3 and V is TRBV19, with TRBD2 matching over 9 bases. Per germline, CDR1 LNHDA and CDR2 SQIVND (reference sequence). V shed 3 bases, J shed 3 bases, and the junction held 4 bases outside the gene matches. CDR3 length: 15 amino acids.